This T cell receptor (beta chain) appears in the sequencing data of a study of blood T cell repertoires in COVID-19. Losses at the gene ends were 3 bases for V and 5 bases for J; bases not matched to a gene: 11. The V gene's germline CDR1 is SGHNT and CDR2 YYREEE (reference sequence). The CDR3 length is 16 residues. Method: immunoSEQ multiplex PCR; TCRdb's copy keeps in-frame clones and lacks some. This table has around 250,000 clones, around 85% appearing once. The table lists this clone with a few counts. The V and J genes are TRBV5-4 and TRBJ2-3; 8 bases align to TRBD2. Sequenced sample: peripheral blood. This clonotype originated in a man between 60 and 75 years old with acute or convalescent COVID-19. The CDR3 DNA is TGTGCCAGCAGCTGGAAGCGGGAGACCGGTAGAGATACGCAGTATTTT. This codes for CASSWKRETGRDTQYF.